Listed below are T cell receptor beta chains from one sample, sequenced in a study of PD-L1 blockade in urothelial cancer. Clones were sequenced by immunoSEQ multiplex PCR, and TCRdb holds only the in-frame ones, with some missing. The sample holds roughly 100,000 clones; 75% to 90% are singletons and the top ten take under 8.5%. This material consisted of PBMCs, taken around atezolizumab (anti-PD-L1) treatment. The source is a man in his sixties or seventies with urothelial cancer. Each CDR3 is given with its conserved first and last residue. The D gene is left open where the match is weak. Rows may omit the clone size; those that give it use once, few, many or a size class.

d_call	j_call	clone_size	cdr3_length	v_call	cdr3_aa	cdr3_nt
NA	TRBJ2-3	NA	16	TRBV9	CASSREGGASTDTQYF	TGTGCCAGCAGCCGAGAGGGGGGGGCTAGCACAGATACGCAGTATTTT
TRBD2	TRBJ2-3	NA	16	TRBV11-2	CASSFGPAGARDTQYF	TGTGCCAGCAGCTTCGGTCCGGCGGGAGCTCGGGATACGCAGTATTTT
NA	TRBJ2-5	NA	14	TRBV7-2	CASSLVSGEETQYF	TGTGCCAGCAGCTTAGTCTCGGGAGAAGAGACCCAGTACTTC
TRBD2	TRBJ2-7	NA	15	TRBV6-6	CASSTRTRSSYEQYF	TGTGCCAGCAGTACCCGGACTAGAAGCTCCTACGAGCAGTACTTC
NA	TRBJ2-3	NA	14	TRBV5-1	CASSRLSSTDTQYF	TGCGCCAGCTCCAGACTGTCTAGCACAGATACGCAGTATTTT
NA	TRBJ2-7	NA	13	TRBV6-5	CASRPQGFHEQYF	TGTGCCAGCAGGCCCCAGGGGTTCCACGAGCAGTACTTC
NA	TRBJ1-1	NA	15	TRBV5-1	CASSLGSAMSTEAFF	TGCGCCAGCAGCTTGGGTTCTGCGATGAGCACTGAAGCTTTCTTT
NA	TRBJ2-2	few	15	TRBV19	CASSIGTYNTGELFF	TGTGCCAGTAGTATAGGGACATACAACACCGGGGAGCTGTTTTTT
NA	TRBJ1-4	NA	13	TRBV19	CASTQTLNEKLFF	TGTGCCAGTACCCAGACTTTAAATGAAAAACTGTTTTTT
NA	TRBJ1-1	NA	13	TRBV18	CASSQGEDTEAFF	TGTGCCAGCTCACAAGGGGAGGACACTGAAGCTTTCTTT
NA	TRBJ1-5	NA	15	TRBV7-8	CASSLALRGDQPQHF	TGTGCCAGCAGCTTAGCGCTCAGGGGAGATCAGCCCCAGCATTTT
NA	TRBJ1-1	NA	13	TRBV6-1	CASTLRGGTEAFF	TGTGCCAGCACCCTCCGGGGAGGGACTGAAGCTTTCTTT
NA	TRBJ2-1	once	15	TRBV25-1	CASAPQGGIHNEQFF	TGTGCCAGTGCCCCACAGGGTGGGATCCACAATGAGCAGTTCTTC
TRBD2	TRBJ2-7	NA	14	TRBV7-2	CASSSGTSFYEQYF	TGTGCCAGCAGTTCCGGGACTAGCTTCTACGAGCAGTACTTC
TRBD2	TRBJ2-7	NA	16	TRBV7-9	CASSPTSGIFYYEQYF	TGTGCCAGCAGCCCGACTAGCGGGATATTCTACTACGAGCAGTACTTC
NA	TRBJ2-2	NA	18	TRBV19	CASSLPYPDRLNTGELFF	TGTGCCAGTAGTCTTCCCTACCCTGACAGATTGAACACCGGGGAGCTGTTTTTT
TRBD2	TRBJ2-1	NA	11	TRBV7-9	CASGLRGGEFF	TGTGCCAGCGGATTACGGGGGGGTGAGTTCTTC
NA	TRBJ2-3	NA	14	TRBV6-5	CATHLPGSTDTQYF	TGTGCCACCCACCTACCAGGGAGCACAGATACGCAGTATTTT
NA	TRBJ2-1	NA	16	TRBV18	CASSPRARSGVNEQFF	TGTGCCAGCTCACCACGGGCTCGCTCGGGGGTCAATGAGCAGTTCTTC
TRBD2	TRBJ2-5	NA	14	TRBV7-3	CASSLAGGVETQYF	TGTGCCAGCAGCTTAGCGGGGGGAGTAGAGACCCAGTACTTC
NA	TRBJ2-2	once	17	TRBV2	CASSEGGWAVGSGELFF	TGTGCCAGCAGTGAAGGAGGTTGGGCGGTCGGGAGCGGGGAGCTGTTTTTT
NA	TRBJ2-1	NA	13	TRBV29-1	CSVVAESYNEQFF	TGCAGCGTTGTAGCGGAATCCTACAATGAGCAGTTCTTC
TRBD1	TRBJ2-1	NA	15	TRBV7-3	CASSPRTGTDNEQFF	TGTGCCAGCAGCCCTCGGACAGGAACGGACAATGAGCAGTTCTTC
NA	TRBJ1-5	NA	13	TRBV7-8	CASSLSRNQPQHF	TGTGCCAGCAGCCTTAGTCGCAATCAGCCCCAGCATTTT
NA	TRBJ1-1	NA	12	TRBV29-1	CSDATGNTEAFF	TGCAGCGATGCAACAGGTAACACTGAAGCTTTCTTT
NA	TRBJ2-1	NA	15	TRBV15	CATSKPSSSYNEQFF	TGTGCCACCAGCAAACCCTCGAGCTCCTACAATGAGCAGTTCTTC
NA	TRBJ1-2	NA	14	TRBV6-1	CASSEGGGNYGYTF	TGTGCCAGCAGTGAAGGAGGCGGAAACTATGGCTACACCTTC
TRBD2	TRBJ2-1	NA	19	TRBV19	CASTATTGGSSGGRNEQFF	TGTGCCAGTACCGCCACGACAGGGGGGTCTAGCGGGGGGCGAAATGAGCAGTTCTTC
NA	TRBJ2-3	NA	16	TRBV27	CASSLQVTRSTDTQYF	TGTGCCAGCAGTTTACAGGTTACTCGTAGCACAGATACGCAGTATTTT
TRBD1	TRBJ2-3	NA	16	TRBV25-1	CASSKPTGQLTDTQYF	TGTGCCAGCAGTAAACCGACAGGGCAGCTCACAGATACGCAGTATTTT
TRBD2	TRBJ2-1	NA	17	TRBV4-2	CASSQEGTSGSGNEQFF	TGTGCCAGCAGCCAAGAGGGGACTAGCGGGAGTGGCAATGAGCAGTTCTTC